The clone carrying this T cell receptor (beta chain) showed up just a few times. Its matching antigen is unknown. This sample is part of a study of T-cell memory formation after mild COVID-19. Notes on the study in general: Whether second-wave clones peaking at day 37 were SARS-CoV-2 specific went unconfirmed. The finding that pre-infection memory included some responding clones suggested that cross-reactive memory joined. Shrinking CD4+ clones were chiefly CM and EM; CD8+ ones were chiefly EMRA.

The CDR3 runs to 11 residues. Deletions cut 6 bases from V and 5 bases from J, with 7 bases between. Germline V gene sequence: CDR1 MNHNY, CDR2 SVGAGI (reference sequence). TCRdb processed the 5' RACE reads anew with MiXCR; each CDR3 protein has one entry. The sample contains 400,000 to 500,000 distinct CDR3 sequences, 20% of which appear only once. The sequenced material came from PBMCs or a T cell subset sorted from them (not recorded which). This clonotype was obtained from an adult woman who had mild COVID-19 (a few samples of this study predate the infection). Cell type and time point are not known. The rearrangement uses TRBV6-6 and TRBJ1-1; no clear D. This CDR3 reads CASRERTEAFF. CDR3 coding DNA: TGTGCCAGCAGAGAAAGAACTGAAGCTTTCTTT.